The T cell receptor (beta chain) described here comes from a study of T cell clonotyping in hematopoietic cell transplantation. Across the whole study: Cytoreduction preceded collection of pretransplant recipient samples. Findings and limits, study-wide: After transplant, recipient diversity fell while pathologically expanded clonotypes grew through day 180. No sorting was done, leaving CD4 and CD8 contributions mixed.

This CDR3 contains 11 residues. Per germline, CDR1 GTSNPN and CDR2 SVGIG (reference sequence). Between the trimmed V and J ends, which lost 4 bases and 5 bases, there was a span of 8 bases. Notes on this clone: What it binds is unknown.

Time point noted: recipient sample about 28 days before transplant, after cytoreduction. Blood collection times were about day -28 and days 30, 100, 180 posttransplant. The protocol was immunoSEQ multiplex PCR, while the TCRdb copy is restricted to in-frame clones and leaves out a portion. This sample carries fewer than 20,000 clones, about 92% of them seen once, and the ten largest clones take around 1.8%. J is TRBJ2-5 and V is TRBV30, with D maybe TRBD2 (6 bases). The clonotype originates from a man younger than 30 with biphenotypic leukemia. Some clones in this sample may be carry-over from other donors' samples. The source material was peripheral blood mononuclear cells, sampled before stem cell transplant. The CDR3 coding sequence is TGTGCCTGGACAGGGAGGGAGACCCAGTACTTC. It specifies CAWTGRETQYF.